The T cell receptor beta chain described here comes from a study of spatial heterogeneity in lung cancer. Study background: The study observed each unique TCR and UMI combination more than ten times on average in raw reads. Overall study results and limits: Detection of ubiquitous tumor TCRs in blood was higher at resection than follow-up.

Time point noted: sample taken at primary tumor resection. Single TCR cDNA molecules each had their own unique molecular identifier. A single record per CDR3 protein comes from TCRdb applying MiXCR to the 5' RACE reads. The data show about 38,000 distinct CDR3 sequences, 7.5% seen once. The trim removed 4 bases at V and 8 bases at J, leaving 8 bases unmatched. The CDR3 is 17 amino acids. This clonotype was counted between two and nine times. What it recognizes is unknown. The sequencing here drew on PBMCs, taken at surgery. This chain links TRBV12-3 or TRBV12-4 with TRBJ2-1; 16 bases map to TRBD2. The sequence was obtained from a male donor with early-stage non-small cell lung cancer. The CDR3 loop reads CASSSAGLAGGPHEQFF. The CDR3 nucleotides read TGTGCCAGCAGTTCTGCGGGACTAGCGGGGGGGCCCCATGAGCAGTTCTTC.